The TCR beta chain under discussion was sequenced for a study of cytomegalovirus exposure and HLA in healthy donors. General study findings and limits: More clonal expansion characterized HLA-associated TCR beta chains than equally common others in a later analysis.

Concerning this clone: Its antigen is currently unknown.

V lost 2 bases and J lost 1, with 16 bases in between. This CDR3 is 17 amino acids long. Germline V gene data show CDR1 as SGHDT and CDR2 as YYEEEE. PCR was performed using 60 Vbeta and 13 Jbeta primers. Clones were sequenced by immunoSEQ multiplex PCR, and TCRdb holds only the in-frame ones, with some missing. The table lists approximately 150,000 clones, about 77% of them singletons, with 0.95% to 1.5% in the top ten. Sequencing used PBMCs. This clonotype originated in a woman aged 45-65 years in good health and CMV-seronegative. The chain couples TRBV5-6 to TRBJ1-5; D not certain. Here the CDR3 DNA reads TGTGCCAGCAGCTTTTGGTGGGAGGGCTGGAGCAATCAGCCCCAGCATTTT. Its translation is CASSFWWEGWSNQPQHF.